This T cell receptor beta chain was identified during a study of post-analysis software for immune sequencing data. Study outcomes and limitations: In patients, five or six TRBV segments were more frequent than in controls, with TRBV5-6, TRBV5-1 and TRBV20-1 among them.

V lost 3 bases to trimming and J lost 10 bases, with 17 bases between them. This CDR3 has 14 amino acids. Germline CDR1 is SGHDT and CDR2 is YYEEEE. Of note for this clonotype: The target antigen is unknown.

Prepared TCR beta cDNA libraries contained unique molecular identifiers. Each CDR3 protein gets one entry after TCRdb re-called the PCR reads with MiXCR. The sample records some 690,000 distinct CDR3 sequences, about 32% being singletons. This sequence originates from a girl aged 10-17 years with multiple sclerosis. Sequencing input: blood. The chain has TRBV5-6 and TRBJ2-1; perhaps TRBD2 as D (5 bases). The CDR3 sequence: CASSSRYVPGEQFF. CDR3 in DNA: TGTGCCAGCAGCTCACGATATGTTCCGGGGGAGCAGTTCTTC. Looking up the rest from reference TRBV5-6 and TRBJ2-1 gives the full variable domain: DAGVTQSPTHLIKTRGQQVTLRCSPKSGHDTVSWYQQALGQGPQFIFQYYEEEERQRGNFPDRFSGHQFPNYSSELNVNALLLGDSALYLCASSSRYVPGEQFFGPGTRLTVL.